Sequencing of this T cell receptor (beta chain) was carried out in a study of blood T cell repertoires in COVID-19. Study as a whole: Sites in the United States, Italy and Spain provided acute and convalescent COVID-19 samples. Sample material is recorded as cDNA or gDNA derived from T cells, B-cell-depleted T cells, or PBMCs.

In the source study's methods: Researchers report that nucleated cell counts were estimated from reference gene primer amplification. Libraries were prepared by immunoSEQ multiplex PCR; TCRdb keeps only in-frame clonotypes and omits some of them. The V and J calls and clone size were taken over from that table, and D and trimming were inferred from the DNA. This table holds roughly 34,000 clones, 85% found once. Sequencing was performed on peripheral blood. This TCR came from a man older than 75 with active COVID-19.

CDR3 loop: CASSVRDRGYGYTF. The CDR3, as DNA: TGTGCCAGCAGTGTACGGGACAGGGGTTATGGCTACACCTTC. V gene TRBV2 combines with J gene TRBJ1-2; 10 bases are shared with TRBD1. V shed 4 bases, J shed 5 bases, and the junction held 4 bases outside the gene matches. From germline, CDR1 is SNHLY and CDR2 FYNNEI. The CDR3 is 14 residues long.